A single sample is the source of the 12 T cell receptor beta chains below, sequenced in a study of CD8+ T cells in alopecia areata. Described treatment: oral pan-JAK inhibitor, 5-10 mg twice daily. Once RNA had been extracted, it was reverse transcribed into cDNA to act as the sequencing template. The data were produced by immunoSEQ multiplex PCR, yet TCRdb's version contains in-frame clones alone and is incomplete. This table has fewer than 150,000 clones, approximately 51% appearing once. The specimen was CD4+ T cells sorted from blood, collected at week 24, from a patient treated with tofacitinib. The receptors were sampled from a human donor with alopecia areata.

This clone appeared a single time. The V call is TRBV6-6, the J call TRBJ1-5; TRBD1 matches 10 bases. The CDR3 is 16 amino acids. The V gene end was trimmed by 5 bases and the J gene end by 2 bases; junction bases not matched to a gene: 6. Germline loops: CDR1 MNHNY, CDR2 SVGAGI (reference sequence). The CDR3 DNA reads as TGTGCCAGCAGTCAGAGGACAGGGGGGGGCAATCAGCCCCAGCATTTT. The encoded protein is CASSQRTGGGNQPQHF.

This clone has just a few counts. One junction end disagrees with the germline gene, perhaps due to a read error. The chain employs TRBV13 and TRBJ1-1; D remains ambiguous. In germline, CDR1 is PRHDT, CDR2 FYEKMQ (reference sequence). The CDR3 covers 11 residues. Here the CDR3 reads CASSTQAGQIF. The CDR3 bases are TGTGCCAGCAGCACCCAAGCCGGCCAGATCTTT.

The CDR3 DNA sequence: TGTGCCAGCAGCCCACAGGATAACACTGAAGCTTTCTTT. Encoded protein: CASSPQDNTEAFF. This sequence joins TRBV14 and TRBJ1-1, with a tentative D call TRBD1 (5 bases). Looked up from germline, CDR1 is SGHDN and CDR2 is FVKESK. Trimming took 4 bases from V and 2 from J, leaving 8 bases between them. The CDR3 covers 13 residues.

The chain employs TRBV18 and TRBJ2-7; 10 nucleotides align to TRBD1. The CDR3 totals 14 residues. After removal of 6 bases from V and 4 bases from J, the junction contained 6 bases not matched to a gene. Germline CDR1 KGHSH, CDR2 LQKENI. The CDR3 spells CASSPRDRGYEQYF. The CDR3 DNA reads as TGTGCCAGCTCGCCCCGGGACAGGGGTTACGAGCAGTACTTC. The whole variable domain, filled in from reference TRBV18 and TRBJ2-7, reads NAGVMQNPRHLVRRRGQEARLRCSPMKGHSHVYWYRQLPEEGLKFMVYLQKENIIDESGMPKERFSAEFPKEGPSILRIQQVVRGDSAAYFCASSPRDRGYEQYFGPGTRLTVT.

The CDR3 bases are TGCGCCAGCAGCCTATCTAATGAAAAACTGTTTTTT. Translating it yields CASSLSNEKLFF. The chain combines TRBV4-3 with TRBJ1-4; D is ambiguous. CDR3 size: 12 residues. CDR1 and CDR2 from the germline V gene are LGHNA and YSLEER. V lost 4 bases and J 3 bases, leaving 3 bases between the germline ends.

This clone occurred a few times. The chain is built from TRBV5-1 and TRBJ2-3; D might be TRBD2 (5 bases). CDR1 SGHRS and CDR2 YFSETQ come from the germline V gene. CDR3 length: 13 amino acids. Trimming took 10 bases from V and 1 from J, leaving 13 bases between them. The CDR3 sequence is CAPGRAGTDTQYF. CDR3 DNA sequence: TGCGCCCCCGGGCGGGCGGGCACAGATACGCAGTATTTT.

The gene calls are TRBV7-9 and TRBJ2-3; D remains ambiguous. The CDR3 contains 12 residues. Germline V gene sequence: CDR1 SEHNR, CDR2 FQNEAQ (reference sequence). V lost 2 bases to trimming and J lost 6 bases, with 6 bases between them. The CDR3, as DNA: TGTGCCAGCAGCTTAATCTCCGATACGCAGTATTTT. This encodes CASSLISDTQYF.

This chain links TRBV25-1 with TRBJ2-7, with 8 bases identical to TRBD2. The length of the CDR3 is 13 residues. The ends lost 7 bases at V and 6 bases at J; junction bases unmatched: 8. Germline-derived CDR1 and CDR2 are MGHDK and SYGVNS. The CDR3 sequence is CASKGPAGVEQYF. The CDR3 region has the DNA TGTGCCAGCAAAGGCCCAGCGGGGGTCGAGCAGTACTTC.

The table lists this clone with a count of one. CDR3 DNA sequence: TGTGCCTGGAGCCGGGGGCTTCAAGAGACCCAGTACTTC. This codes for CAWSRGLQETQYF. V and J are TRBV30 and TRBJ2-5; D tentatively fits TRBD1 or TRBD2 (6 bases each). This CDR3 comprises 13 residues. V was pared by 3 bases and J by 2 bases, with 10 bases between. The germline gives CDR1 GTSNPN, CDR2 SVGIG (reference sequence).

As DNA, the CDR3 is TGTGCCAGCAGTGGCCGAGCAAAACAGGGGTACCAAGAGACCCAGTACTTC. Translated: CASSGRAKQGYQETQYF. The chain is built from TRBV2 and TRBJ2-5; TRBD1 agrees at 7 bases. V gave up 4 bases and J gave up 0 bases; unmatched junction bases: 11. The CDR3 is 17 amino acids. Per germline, CDR1 SNHLY and CDR2 FYNNEI.

This clone was found a few times. The rearrangement joins TRBV4-2 to TRBJ1-6; 7 nucleotides match TRBD1. V lost 1 base and J lost 10; bases outside the gene matches: 10. From germline, CDR1 is LGHNA and CDR2 YNFKEQ. The CDR3 has 16 amino acids. The CDR3 nucleotides are TGTGCCAGCAGCCAAGGAAGGGACAGTCCTTACTCACCCCTCCACTTT. Amino acid sequence: CASSQGRDSPYSPLHF.

The chain joins TRBV25-1 to TRBJ2-1; 12 bases are a match to TRBD2. Germline loops: CDR1 MGHDK, CDR2 SYGVNS. CDR3 length equals 13 residues. CDR3 DNA sequence: TGTTTAGGACTAGCGGGGCCCTACAATGAGCAGTTCTTC. Translating gives CLGLAGPYNEQFF.